This T cell receptor (beta chain) was found in a study of blood T cell repertoires in COVID-19. About the study: Samples taken during acute and convalescent COVID-19 were collected in the United States, Italy and Spain. Nucleic acid was either cDNA or gDNA, and it came from T cells, B-cell-depleted T cells, or PBMCs.

In Seattle, patients joined the study during active infection and were tracked longitudinally. Germline CDR1 is GTSNPN and CDR2 is SVGIG (reference sequence). The CDR3 consists of 15 residues. With V trimmed by 5 bases and J by 5 bases, 9 bases remained unmatched. As handled by the study authors: Amplification with reference gene primers provided the estimates of nucleated cell counts. Profiling relied on immunoSEQ multiplex PCR, and the TCRdb table lists in-frame clones only, not all of them. For V, J and clone size, that table is used; D and trimming come from the DNA. The top ten hold approximately 2.1% of the sample, which has around 300,000 clones, 80% to 95% seen once.

The TCR comes from a woman aged 30 to 39 with COVID-19, enrolled during active disease. The specimen sequenced was peripheral blood. The chain uses TRBV30 and TRBJ2-2; 9 nucleotides match TRBD2. The DNA of the CDR3 is TGTGCCTGGGATGTAGCGGGAGTCCGGACCGGGGAGCTGTTTTTT. It yields the protein CAWDVAGVRTGELFF.